These T cell receptor beta chains were read from a single sample in a study of blood T cell repertoires in COVID-19. The data were produced by immunoSEQ multiplex PCR, yet TCRdb's version contains in-frame clones alone and is incomplete. Of roughly 50,000 clones listed, about nine tenths are singletons. The sequenced sample was peripheral blood. These TCRs come from an older man with acute or convalescent COVID-19. The CDR3 runs from the conserved cysteine through the conserved F or W. Fields, in order: clone size, D gene, J gene, CDR3 length, V gene, CDR3 protein, CDR3 DNA. The D gene is left open where the match is weak. The listing skips clone size in some rows; elsewhere it reads once, few, many or a size class.

NA	TRBD1	TRBJ1-1	18	TRBV18	CASSPQPSRGGRNTEAFF	TGTGCCAGCTCACCTCAACCCTCCAGAGGGGGCAGGAACACTGAAGCTTTCTTT
NA	NA	TRBJ2-3	13	TRBV5-1	CASSPGGSDTQYF	TGCGCCAGCAGCCCGGGCGGGTCAGATACGCAGTATTTT
NA	TRBD2	TRBJ2-2	17	TRBV5-5	CASSSGLAGMNTGELFF	TGTGCCAGCAGCTCAGGACTAGCGGGGATGAACACCGGGGAGCTGTTTTTT
NA	NA	TRBJ1-2	24	TRBV19	CASSIGVPKRGVQEGAAVNYGYTF	TGTGCCAGTAGTATAGGGGTCCCTAAGCGGGGGGTTCAGGAGGGAGCGGCTGTAAACTATGGCTACACCTTC
few	TRBD2	TRBJ2-7	17	TRBV5-1	CASSLLAGAITSYEQYF	TGCGCCAGCAGCTTACTAGCGGGGGCGATAACCTCCTACGAGCAGTACTTC
NA	NA	TRBJ1-2	14	TRBV25-1	CASSARQVPYGYTF	TGTGCCAGCAGTGCCAGACAGGTTCCTTATGGCTACACCTTC
NA	NA	TRBJ1-3	16	TRBV18	CASSPGRPGAGNTIYF	TGTGCCAGCTCACCGGGCCGACCAGGGGCTGGAAACACCATATATTTT
NA	NA	TRBJ2-3	12	TRBV28	CASRSGPDTQYF	TGTGCCAGCAGATCAGGGCCAGATACGCAGTATTTT
NA	NA	TRBJ1-1	13	TRBV6-5	CASRSPQNTEAFF	TGTGCCAGCAGATCTCCACAGAACACTGAAGCTTTCTTT
NA	NA	TRBJ1-4	12	TRBV19	CASSMAGEKLFF	TGTGCCAGTAGTATGGCGGGAGAAAAACTGTTTTTT
NA	NA	TRBJ2-7	11	TRBV2	CASSGEYEQYF	TGTGCCAGCAGTGGCGAATACGAGCAGTACTTC
NA	TRBD1	TRBJ2-5	17	TRBV7-3	CASSLSIPGQGRETQYF	TGTGCCAGCAGCTTATCAATCCCGGGACAGGGAAGAGAGACCCAGTACTTC
NA	TRBD1	TRBJ2-2	17	TRBV18	CASSPKIAGQGTGELFF	TGTGCCAGCTCACCAAAAATCGCGGGACAGGGAACCGGGGAGCTGTTTTTT
NA	NA	TRBJ2-1	15	TRBV10-3	CAISEYRENYNEQFF	TGTGCCATCAGTGAGTACAGGGAGAACTACAATGAGCAGTTCTTC
NA	NA	TRBJ1-5	15	TRBV30	CAWREGMGSNQPQHF	TGTGCCTGGAGGGAGGGGATGGGGAGCAATCAGCCCCAGCATTTT
once	NA	TRBJ2-3	12	TRBV5-1	CASSPRADTQYF	TGCGCCAGCAGCCCCAGGGCAGATACGCAGTATTTT
once	NA	TRBJ2-7	15	TRBV6-2/TRBV6-3	CASRPHVGNSYEQYF	TGTGCCAGCAGGCCTCATGTGGGCAACTCCTACGAGCAGTACTTC
NA	TRBD2	TRBJ2-1	15	TRBV6-2/TRBV6-3	CASSSIGGIYNEQFF	TGTGCCAGCAGTTCCATCGGGGGGATCTACAATGAGCAGTTCTTC
NA	NA	TRBJ1-2	14	TRBV30	CAWRSKTSPGGYTF	TGTGCCTGGAGGTCTAAGACGTCTCCAGGTGGCTACACCTTC
NA	TRBD1	TRBJ1-6	14	TRBV18	CASSRDRANSPLHF	TGTGCCAGCTCACGAGACAGGGCTAATTCACCCCTCCACTTT
NA	NA	TRBJ2-1	15	TRBV4-3	CASSQAPGGPGEQFF	TGCGCCAGCAGCCAAGCCCCCGGGGGGCCCGGTGAGCAGTTCTTC
NA	TRBD1	TRBJ2-2	15	TRBV4-1	CASSQDRGSTGELFF	TGCGCCAGCAGCCAAGACAGGGGGAGCACCGGGGAGCTGTTTTTT
NA	NA	TRBJ2-5	15	TRBV6-1	CASSEWTVIQETQYF	TGTGCCAGCAGTGAGTGGACAGTAATCCAAGAGACCCAGTACTTC
NA	NA	TRBJ2-1	10	TRBV5-8	CASSLYYQFF	TGTGCCAGCAGCTTGTACTACCAGTTCTTC
NA	TRBD2	TRBJ2-3	14	TRBV7-8	CASSSGTSGDTQYF	TGTGCCAGCAGCTCCGGGACTAGTGGAGATACGCAGTATTTT
NA	TRBD1	TRBJ1-2	14	TRBV18	CASSPTGVWYGYTF	TGTGCCAGCTCACCGACAGGGGTTTGGTATGGCTACACCTTC
NA	NA	TRBJ2-3	15	TRBV28	CASRSGGRGTDTQYF	TGTGCCAGCAGGAGCGGAGGGAGGGGGACAGATACGCAGTATTTT
NA	TRBD1	TRBJ1-4	14	TRBV6-6	CASRDRVSLEKLFF	TGTGCCAGCCGGGACAGGGTTTCCCTGGAAAAACTGTTTTTT
once	NA	TRBJ1-2	15	TRBV18	CASSPTAAQNYGYTF	TGTGCCAGCTCACCGACTGCCGCTCAGAACTATGGCTACACCTTC
NA	NA	TRBJ2-3	14	TRBV3-1/TRBV3-2	CASSHPVGVDTQYF	TGTGCCAGCAGCCACCCTGTCGGGGTGGATACGCAGTATTTT
NA	NA	TRBJ2-2	17	TRBV25-1	CASSEFFHPGNTGELFF	TGTGCCAGCAGTGAATTCTTCCACCCAGGGAACACCGGGGAGCTGTTTTTT
NA	NA	TRBJ1-3	12	TRBV30	CAWKRSGNTIYF	TGTGCCTGGAAGCGGTCTGGAAACACCATATATTTT
NA	NA	TRBJ2-1	15	TRBV28	CASSLRLDPYNEQFF	TGTGCCAGCAGTTTAAGACTAGACCCGTACAATGAGCAGTTCTTC
NA	NA	TRBJ1-5	13	TRBV12-3/TRBV12-4	CASSLGVNQPQHF	TGTGCCAGCAGTTTAGGAGTCAATCAGCCCCAGCATTTT
NA	NA	TRBJ2-2	14	TRBV7-9	CASSPLALAGELFF	TGTGCCAGCAGCCCCCTAGCATTGGCCGGGGAGCTGTTTTTT
NA	NA	TRBJ1-2	15	TRBV6-2/TRBV6-3	CASSYSAAGAYGYTF	TGTGCCAGCAGTTACTCCGCGGCGGGAGCCTATGGCTACACCTTC
once	TRBD2	TRBJ2-6	16	TRBV5-1	CASSLQAGAGANVLTF	TGCGCCAGCAGCTTGCAAGCGGGGGCAGGGGCCAACGTCCTGACTTTC
NA	NA	TRBJ2-7	15	TRBV20-1	CSASSGWGDSYEQYF	TGCAGTGCTAGTTCGGGGTGGGGGGATTCCTACGAGCAGTACTTC
NA	NA	TRBJ1-5	15	TRBV18	CASSRAGQSNQPQHF	TGTGCCAGCTCACGGGCAGGTCAGAGCAATCAGCCCCAGCATTTT
NA	TRBD2	TRBJ2-5	19	TRBV5-1	CASSLAEGTSGVGEETQYF	TGCGCCAGCAGCTTGGCCGAAGGGACTAGCGGGGTAGGTGAAGAGACCCAGTACTTC
NA	TRBD1	TRBJ1-2	15	TRBV28	CASRPRGLGNYGYTF	TGTGCCAGCAGGCCCAGGGGGCTCGGCAACTATGGCTACACCTTC